One and the same sample provided the 23 T cell receptor beta chains below, sequenced in a study of shared clonotypes between healthy human individuals. Some clones are missing from TCRdb's copy, which holds only in-frame ones; the method was immunoSEQ multiplex PCR. The profile covers 2.3 million or so clones, with roughly 93% appearing a single time and 0.39% taken by the ten largest. The source material was naive CD4+ T cells from PBMCs. As to subset: CD45RA+ positively selected. The source of these receptors is a man between 18 and 29 years old in good health. Some clones in this sample may be carry-over from other donors' samples.

In this sample, this clone turned up a few times. The chain is built from TRBV4-3 and TRBJ1-5; D unclear. Trimming left V 0 bases short and J 7 bases short, with 13 bases between. This CDR3 is built from 15 residues. CDR1 is LGHNA, CDR2 YSLEER, per germline. The CDR3 DNA sequence: TGCGCCAGCAGCCAAGACTCCCATGGAGGGCAGCCCCAGCATTTT. Amino acids: CASSQDSHGGQPQHF.

This sequence joins TRBV6-1 and TRBJ1-2; 11 bases are a match to TRBD1. V was pared by 2 bases and J by 12 bases, with 8 bases of the junction left unmatched. The CDR3 length is 14 residues. Germline CDR1 reads MNHNS; CDR2 reads SASEGT. The CDR3 spells CASSEWWDRGTNTF. Written as DNA, the CDR3 is TGTGCCAGCAGTGAATGGTGGGACAGGGGGACAAACACCTTC.

V usage is TRBV7-3 and J usage is TRBJ1-1; D is unresolved. CDR3 length: 13 residues. V lost 2 bases to trimming and J lost 7 bases, with 11 bases between them. CDR1 is SGHTA and CDR2 is FQGTGA in the germline V gene. The CDR3 loop is CASSLDGRFEAFF. DNA of the CDR3: TGTGCCAGCAGCTTAGATGGTCGCTTTGAAGCTTTCTTT.

This clone came up a few times. The chain is built from TRBV5-1 and TRBJ2-5; possibly TRBD1 for D (6 bases). In germline, CDR1 is SGHRS, CDR2 YFSETQ. V was shortened by 1 base and J by 0 bases, with 10 bases between the two germline ends. The CDR3 covers 15 residues. CDR3 region: CASSLSGTNQETQYF. In DNA, the CDR3 is TGCGCCAGCAGCTTGTCGGGGACAAACCAAGAGACCCAGTACTTC.

As concerns this clone: The identical CDR3 is also encoded by other nucleotide sequences in the sample. The chain joins TRBV19 to TRBJ2-6, with no clear D. The CDR3 covers 15 residues. V was trimmed by 2 bases and J by 0 bases, leaving 5 bases between them. Germline V gives CDR1 LNHDA, CDR2 SQIVND (reference sequence). The CDR3 spells CASSIIGSGANVLTF. CDR3 sequence (DNA): TGTGCCAGTAGTATAATCGGCTCTGGGGCCAACGTCCTGACTTTC.

This chain joins TRBV28 and TRBJ1-1; 11 nucleotides match TRBD1. The germline gives CDR1 MDHEN, CDR2 SYDVKM. V gave up 3 bases and J gave up 6 bases; unmatched junction bases: 6. This CDR3 contains 15 residues. The CDR3 DNA reads TGTGCCAGCAGTTTCCCCGGGACAGGGGGGGCTGAAGCTTTCTTT. Its translation is CASSFPGTGGAEAFF.

The chain carries TRBV5-1 and TRBJ2-7; 7 bases are shared with TRBD2. Trimming cost V 2 bases and J 5 bases; bases outside gene matches: 7. The CDR3 length is 14 residues. Germline CDR1 SGHRS, CDR2 YFSETQ. In nucleotides, the CDR3 is TGCGCCAGCAGCTTCACAGGCGGGAGCAACGAGCAGTACTTC. This sequence encodes CASSFTGGSNEQYF.

In the case of this clone: Other DNA sequences of this sample code for an identical CDR3. V gene TRBV18 combines with J gene TRBJ2-1; 9 nucleotides line up with TRBD1. CDR1 KGHSH and CDR2 LQKENI come from the germline V gene. The ends lost 1 base at V and 0 bases at J; junction bases unmatched: 1. The CDR3 runs 16 residues. The CDR3 DNA follows: TGTGCCAGCTCACCACAGACAGGGGGCTCCTACAATGAGCAGTTCTTC. This encodes CASSPQTGGSYNEQFF.

The chain couples TRBV19 to TRBJ2-4, with unresolved D. Germline CDR1 is LNHDA and CDR2 is SQIVND (reference sequence). This CDR3 is built from 14 residues. Deletions cut 8 bases from V and 1 base from J, with 12 bases between. The CDR3 here is CASPLGLAKNIQYF. The CDR3 nucleotides read TGTGCCAGTCCGTTGGGCCTCGCCAAAAACATTCAGTACTTC.

J is TRBJ1-3 and V is TRBV28, with unresolved D. The CDR3 length is 15 residues. Trimming shortened V by 2 bases and J by 2 bases, and 10 bases separated the two germline ends. Looked up from germline, CDR1 is MDHEN and CDR2 is SYDVKM. CDR3 protein: CASSLGLFAGNTIYF. DNA of the CDR3: TGTGCCAGCAGTTTAGGTCTCTTCGCTGGAAACACCATATATTTT.

The chain combines TRBV27 with TRBJ2-1; TRBD2 matches at 9 bases. There are 18 residues in the CDR3. Germline trimming cut 4 bases from V and 1 base from J; bases unmatched to any gene: 11. Germline V gene sequence: CDR1 MNHEY, CDR2 SMNVEV (reference sequence). The CDR3 DNA is TGTGCCAGCAGTTACCTCAATAGCGGGAGTGGGTCCTACAATGAGCAGTTCTTC. This translates into CASSYLNSGSGSYNEQFF.

The sample holds one count of this clone. V gene TRBV29-1 combines with J gene TRBJ2-2, with 8 bases fitting TRBD2. The CDR3 spans 12 residues. The junction had 3 bases not matched to a gene; V was cut back by 8 bases and J by 4 bases. Germline CDR1 and CDR2: SQVTM and ANQGSEA. The CDR3 bases are TGCAGCTCCGGGAGGGCCACCGGGGAGCTGTTTTTT. Translated: CSSGRATGELFF.

V usage is TRBV28 and J usage is TRBJ2-4; weak D call: TRBD2 (7 bases). The CDR3 is made up of 15 amino acids. V lost 2 bases and J lost 3, with 11 bases in between. Germline V CDR1 and CDR2: MDHEN, SYDVKM. The DNA of the CDR3 is TGTGCCAGCAGTTTAGGCGGGGGCGGCAAAAACATTCAGTACTTC. It encodes CASSLGGGGKNIQYF.

The V call is TRBV5-8, the J call TRBJ2-1; the D gene is possibly TRBD1 (6 bases). Germline assignment: CDR1 SGHTS and CDR2 YDEGEE. The CDR3 loop spans 15 amino acids. Trimming stripped 0 bases from V and 3 bases from J, with 10 bases between. CDR3 loop: CASSLEGVVYNEQFF. Written as DNA, the CDR3 is TGTGCCAGCAGCTTGGAGGGGGTGGTCTACAATGAGCAGTTCTTC.

The chain has TRBV18 and TRBJ2-7; 7 nucleotides agree with TRBD1. Germline-derived CDR1 and CDR2 are KGHSH and LQKENI. Trimming at V came to 6 bases and at J to 3 bases, leaving 2 bases not matched to a gene. This CDR3 comprises 12 residues. The CDR3 nucleotides read TGTGCCAGCTCGTGGGACAGCTACGAGCAGTACTTC. This encodes CASSWDSYEQYF.

The chain joins TRBV2 to TRBJ2-2; the match to TRBD2 covers 10 bases. V lost 8 bases and J lost 1; bases outside the gene matches: 4. Germline CDR1 reads SNHLY; CDR2 reads FYNNEI. CDR3 length: 15 residues. The CDR3 DNA sequence: TGTGCCAGCGAGGAGCGGGAGGGGAACACCGGGGAGCTGTTTTTT. Its protein is CASEEREGNTGELFF. Full variable domain (rest looked up from reference TRBV2 and TRBJ2-2): EPEVTQTPSHQVTQMGQEVILRCVPISNHLYFYWYRQILGQKVEFLVSFYNNEISEKSEIFDDQFSVERPDGSNFTLKIRSTKLEDSAMYFCASEEREGNTGELFFGEGSRLTVL.

The rearrangement links TRBV10-1 to TRBJ1-1; D gene unclear. The germline V gene encodes CDR1 WNHNN and CDR2 SYGVQD (reference sequence). V was shortened by 5 bases and J by 0 bases, with 13 bases between the two germline ends. CDR3 length: 15 amino acids. The CDR3 DNA reads as TGCGCCAGCAGTTTATTCAGACACATGAACACTGAAGCTTTCTTT. It is translated as CASSLFRHMNTEAFF.

This chain connects TRBV6-1 to TRBJ1-5; D unclear. V lost 3 bases and J lost 2, with 11 bases in between. CDR1 and CDR2 (germline): MNHNS, SASEGT. The CDR3 is 15 amino acids. The CDR3 region is CASSDGLPGNQPQHF. CDR3 bases: TGTGCCAGCAGTGATGGGCTTCCTGGCAATCAGCCCCAGCATTTT.

Only one count was recorded for this clone. Other nucleotide sequences in the sample specify the same CDR3. The chain links TRBV6-5 to TRBJ2-7; TRBD2 matches 13 bases. Germline V gives CDR1 MNHEY, CDR2 SVGAGI. Trimming at V came to 5 bases and at J to 3 bases, leaving 1 base not matched to a gene. The CDR3 is 14 amino acids. CDR3 loop: CASSRTSGSYEQYF. For the CDR3, the DNA is TGTGCCAGCAGTAGGACTAGCGGGAGCTACGAGCAGTACTTC.

DNA for the CDR3: TGTGCCAGCAGTTTCGGGACTAGCGGGCAGAAGGGGCAGTACTTC. Amino acids: CASSFGTSGQKGQYF. V and J are TRBV28 and TRBJ2-7, with TRBD2 matching over 12 bases. CDR1 and CDR2 (germline): MDHEN, SYDVKM. The CDR3 length is 15 residues. The ends lost 3 bases at V and 9 bases at J; junction bases unmatched: 9.

This clone was counted between two and nine times. This sample also contains other DNA sequences that code for the same CDR3. The V gene is TRBV28, the J gene TRBJ1-5; D gene uncertain. Germline V gives CDR1 MDHEN, CDR2 SYDVKM. Trimming removed 7 bases at V and 6 bases at J, with 10 bases between. This CDR3 region has 12 residues. In DNA, the CDR3 is TGTGCCAGCAATTCTGGAGGTCAGCCCCAGCATTTT. Translated: CASNSGGQPQHF.

V is TRBV27 and J is TRBJ2-2, with D possibly being TRBD1 (6 bases). Germline CDR1 is MNHEY and CDR2 is SMNVEV (reference sequence). The length of the CDR3 is 15 residues. The ends were cut back, 2 bases at V and 3 bases at J, with 10 bases in the middle. For the CDR3, the DNA is TGTGCCAGCAGTTTACTCGGACAGCACACCGGGGAGCTGTTTTTT. This codes for CASSLLGQHTGELFF.

The gene calls are TRBV6-5 and TRBJ1-4; maybe TRBD1 (5 bases). This CDR3 comprises 15 residues. CDR1 and CDR2 from the germline V gene are MNHEY and SVGAGI. The V gene lost 5 bases and the J gene lost 6 bases, with 16 bases spanning the gap. The CDR3 here is CASSSELGRDEKLFF. CDR3 nucleotides: TGTGCCAGCAGTAGTGAATTGGGGCGGGATGAAAAACTGTTTTTT.